These 21 T cell receptor beta chains originate from one sample sequenced in a study of T cell responses to AZD1222 COVID-19 vaccine (dated by TCRdb to about 2021). Library creation used the immunoSEQ multiplex PCR assay. Here the immuneACCESS table is served through TCRdb, limited to in-frame sequences with V and J called. Missing clones are a known gap in these copies; in checked studies unresolved V genes cover under half, and the rest lacks a known reason. The sample yields 150,000 to 200,000 clones; 85% to 90% were counted once. Clones ranked in the top ten supply around 1.6% of the sample. In the paper's terms, the time point label means: baseline before first vaccination. The material sequenced was peripheral blood, taken on day 0 of AZD1222 vaccination. These receptors were collected from an adult in good health.

The CDR3 region is CASSYTTGRSSYNEQFF. The CDR3 bases are TGTGCCAGCAGTTACACGACAGGGCGAAGCTCCTACAATGAGCAGTTCTTC. The chain recombines TRBV6-2 or TRBV6-3 with TRBJ2-1; the match to TRBD1 covers 7 bases. In germline, CDR1 is MNHEY, CDR2 SVGEGT. J gave up 0 bases and V 2 bases, and 7 bases lay outside the gene matches. The CDR3 sequence is 17 residues long.

The V gene is TRBV10-3, the J gene TRBJ2-2; 14 positions match TRBD2. Germline CDR1 is ENHRY and CDR2 is SYGVKD. The V gene end was trimmed by 0 bases and the J gene end by 0 bases; junction bases not matched to a gene: 6. This CDR3 comprises 20 residues. The CDR3 sequence: CAISESSGLAGGTNTGELFF. In DNA, the CDR3 is TGTGCCATCAGTGAGTCGAGCGGACTAGCGGGAGGAACGAACACCGGGGAGCTGTTTTTT.

This chain connects TRBV7-8 to TRBJ1-1; possibly TRBD1 for D (5 bases). There are 15 residues in the CDR3. Germline-derived CDR1 and CDR2 are SGHVS and FQNEAQ. V dropped 2 bases and J dropped 4 bases, with 14 bases sitting between them. CDR3 nucleotide sequence: TGTGCCAGCAGCTTATTAGATCTGGGACGCACTGAAGCTTTCTTT. Translated: CASSLLDLGRTEAFF.

The chain recombines TRBV6-5 with TRBJ2-3, with 9 bases fitting TRBD2. V lost 6 bases, J lost 4 bases, and 8 bases stayed unmatched. The CDR3 length is 15 residues. Germline CDR1 and CDR2: MNHEY and SVGAGI. The chain's CDR3 is CASSQPAGGSDTQYF. The CDR3 region has the DNA TGTGCCAGCAGCCAGCCGGCGGGAGGGTCAGATACGCAGTATTTT.

V and J are TRBV19 and TRBJ1-2, with a weak D call TRBD1 (6 bases). V lost 8 bases and J lost 7, with 14 bases in between. The CDR3 is 12 residues long. Germline CDR1 LNHDA, CDR2 SQIVND (reference sequence). The CDR3 nucleotides read TGTGCCAGTCTAGGGGGTTTTGGTGGCTACACCTTC. Its translation: CASLGGFGGYTF.

The CDR3 DNA follows: TGTGCCAGCAGTTACTCGAGGGGAAACATTCAGTACTTC. Its translation is CASSYSRGNIQYF. The rearrangement joins TRBV6-5 to TRBJ2-4; D might be TRBD1 or TRBD2, each matching 5 bases. V lost 0 bases, J lost 6 bases, and 6 bases lay in between. CDR1 MNHEY and CDR2 SVGAGI come from the germline V gene. The length of the CDR3 is 13 residues.

The J gene is TRBJ1-4, the V gene TRBV11-2; weak D call: TRBD1 (5 bases). The CDR3 is 15 amino acids. Germline V lookup: CDR1 SGHAT, CDR2 FQNNGV. The germline V and J ends were trimmed by 2 bases and 8 bases, with 15 bases remaining between them. The CDR3 DNA sequence: TGTGCCAGCAGCTTACAGCAGGGTCGGAGAGAAAAACTGTTTTTT. This sequence encodes CASSLQQGRREKLFF.

The chain is built from TRBV5-6 and TRBJ2-7; the match to TRBD2 covers 10 bases. Per germline, CDR1 SGHDT and CDR2 YYEEEE. V lost 0 bases and J lost 7; bases outside the gene matches: 4. This CDR3 has 14 amino acids. CDR3: CASSLALAGVEQYV. DNA of the CDR3: TGTGCCAGCAGCTTGGCGCTAGCGGGGGTTGAGCAGTACGTC.

Concerning this clone: At one end, the junction sequence differs from germline, possibly due to a read error. V is TRBV19 and J is TRBJ2-4; D perhaps matches TRBD1 (5 bases). The CDR3 has 15 amino acids. Per the germline V gene, CDR1 is LNHDA and CDR2 is SQIVND (reference sequence). The CDR3 reads CTSSTQGTAKNIQYF. In DNA form, the CDR3 reads TGTACCAGTAGTACCCAGGGCACAGCCAAAAACATTCAGTACTTC.

The chain recombines TRBV24-1 with TRBJ1-2; 9 nucleotides line up with TRBD1. CDR1 is KGHDR, CDR2 SFDVKD, per germline. The CDR3 is made up of 18 amino acids. The junction had 20 bases not matched to a gene; V was cut back by 9 bases and J by 4 bases. CDR3 protein: CATQGYESGQGFFYGYTF. The CDR3 region has the DNA TGTGCCACCCAAGGGTATGAATCGGGACAGGGATTTTTCTATGGCTACACCTTC.

The chain has TRBV7-2 and TRBJ1-5; D is unclear. The CDR3 runs 15 residues. The germline V gene encodes CDR1 SGHTA and CDR2 FQGNSA. The V end lost 1 base, the J end lost 2 bases, and 9 bases lay between the germline ends. The CDR3 bases are TGTGCCAGCAGCTTAGGGGGTCTGGGCAATCAGCCCCAGCATTTT. Its protein product is CASSLGGLGNQPQHF.

This chain joins TRBV6-5 and TRBJ1-1, with TRBD1 matching 7 bases. CDR3 length: 15 residues. CDR1 and CDR2 from the germline V gene are MNHEY and SVGAGI. The junction had 6 bases not matched to a gene; V was cut back by 4 bases and J by 1 base. This CDR3 is CASSSDRIGNTEAFF. In DNA, the CDR3 is TGTGCCAGCAGTTCGGACAGGATTGGGAACACTGAAGCTTTCTTT.

The chain combines TRBV3-1 (or the pseudogene TRBV3-2) with TRBJ1-6, with D unclear. This CDR3 comprises 14 residues. Trimming took off 1 base at V and 7 bases at J, with 8 bases between the two ends. Per germline, CDR1 LGHDT and CDR2 YNNKEL (reference sequence). The DNA for the CDR3 is TGTGCCAGCAGCCAAGGCACAGCGAATTCACCCCTCCACTTT. Translating it yields CASSQGTANSPLHF.

The DNA for the CDR3 is TGTGCCAGCAGCCCCCGACTAGGGGTCGCGGATACGCAGTATTTT. Translated, it gives CASSPRLGVADTQYF. The chain has TRBV9 and TRBJ2-3; tentatively, D is TRBD2 (6 bases). The V gene's germline CDR1 is SGDLS and CDR2 YYNGEE. The V end was cut by 4 bases, the J end by 6 bases, with 18 bases between. The CDR3 has 15 amino acids.

The V and J genes are TRBV7-8 and TRBJ2-4; D is possibly TRBD2 (7 bases). Trimming took off 4 bases at V and 0 bases at J, with 13 bases between the two ends. The germline CDR1 and CDR2 sequences are SGHVS and FQNEAQ. This CDR3 spans 16 amino acids. The chain's CDR3 is CASSSRGAEAKNIQYF. In nucleotides, the CDR3 is TGTGCCAGCAGCTCCCGGGGGGCAGAAGCCAAAAACATTCAGTACTTC.

The gene calls are TRBV2 and TRBJ2-3, with 7 nucleotides matching TRBD2. V shed 7 bases and J 0 bases; nucleotides not matched to a gene: 4. This CDR3 has 14 amino acids. Germline values: CDR1 SNHLY, CDR2 FYNNEI. CDR3 protein: CASISGGSTDTQYF. CDR3 DNA sequence: TGTGCCAGCATCTCGGGGGGTAGCACAGATACGCAGTATTTT.

The rearrangement uses TRBV7-8 and TRBJ2-4; possibly TRBD1 for D (5 bases). From germline, CDR1 is SGHVS and CDR2 FQNEAQ. V gave up 3 bases and J gave up 8 bases, with 11 bases separating them. The CDR3 runs to 13 residues. The CDR3 region is CASSFQGNDIQYF. Written as DNA, the CDR3 is TGTGCCAGCAGCTTCCAGGGAAATGACATTCAGTACTTC.

The chain recombines TRBV19 with TRBJ1-2; maybe TRBD1 (6 bases). Trimming stripped 2 bases from V and 4 bases from J, with 20 bases between. The CDR3 is 17 amino acids. The germline CDR1 and CDR2 sequences are LNHDA and SQIVND (reference sequence). CDR3: CASSIIGGAGASYGYTF. The CDR3 nucleotides read TGTGCCAGTAGTATAATCGGTGGAGCAGGGGCTAGCTATGGCTACACCTTC.

The rearrangement uses TRBV11-2 and TRBJ1-1, with no clear D. The V gene's germline CDR1 is SGHAT and CDR2 FQNNGV. V lost 7 bases, J lost 1 base, and 16 bases lay in between. There are 15 residues in the CDR3. CDR3 region: CASNPGRHKNTEAFF. CDR3 nucleotides: TGTGCCAGCAACCCCGGGCGGCATAAGAACACTGAAGCTTTCTTT. The full variable domain, in which reference TRBV11-2 and TRBJ1-1 provide the parts outside the CDR3, is EAGVAQSPRYKIIEKRQSVAFWCNPISGHATLYWYQQILGQGPKLLIQFQNNGVVDDSQLPKDRFSAERLKGVDSTLKIQPAKLEDSAVYLCASNPGRHKNTEAFFGQGTRLTVV.

This chain connects TRBV10-2 to TRBJ2-7; D ambiguous. Trimming pared 5 bases from V and 5 bases from J, leaving 10 bases between. Germline loops: CDR1 WSHSY, CDR2 SAAADI. The CDR3 is made up of 12 amino acids. DNA of the CDR3: TGCGCCAGCAGTAAGGCAGCCGACGAGCAGTACTTC. Translation gives CASSKAADEQYF.

The DNA of the CDR3 is TGTGCCAGCAGCTCAGGGATCGAGACCCAGTACTTC. Translating it yields CASSSGIETQYF. The chain uses TRBV7-6 and TRBJ2-5, with a weak D call TRBD1 (5 bases). Trimming removed 4 bases at V and 5 bases at J, with 8 bases between. The CDR3 is 12 amino acids. Per the germline V gene, CDR1 is SGHVS and CDR2 is FNYEAQ.